The source of this T cell receptor (beta chain) is a study of T-cell reconstitution after alpha-beta-depleted transplantation in children. Researchers prepared the TCRbeta library using unique molecular identifiers, the study reports. One entry per CDR3 protein results from TCRdb running MiXCR on the PCR reads. The sample carries around 480,000 distinct CDR3 sequences, approximately 30% recorded once. The CDR3 is 12 amino acids. V gave up 5 bases and J gave up 3 bases, with 10 bases separating them. Germline values: CDR1 SQVTM, CDR2 ANQGSEA. The sequences come from PBMCs from the stem cell graft donor, collected from the stem cell graft. The rearrangement links TRBV29-1 to TRBJ2-5; no reliable D call. The TCR originated in a human donor who donated a stem cell graft to a child with aplastic anemia. The CDR3 spells CSVLSQEETQYF. The CDR3 DNA reads TGCAGCGTTCTTTCCCAGGAAGAGACCCAGTACTTC.